This T cell receptor beta chain was found in a study of CD8 T cells in ankylosing spondylitis. Study observations and caveats: Blood from ankylosing spondylitis patients appeared to carry a characteristic roughly 8-variant TCR beta motif. Significant enrichment of disease-linked clones was reportedly seen in matched ankylosing spondylitis synovial fluid.

The germline V gene has CDR1 KGHDR and CDR2 SFDVKD. The CDR3 is made up of 14 amino acids. V shed 8 bases, J shed 8 bases, and the junction held 8 bases outside the gene matches. A single record per CDR3 protein comes from TCRdb applying MiXCR to the 5' RACE reads. The sample includes about 500,000 distinct CDR3 sequences, roughly 5.3% seen only once; the top ten take around 3.5%. As for this clonotype: Its cognate antigen is unknown.

The source of this sequence is a male donor with ankylosing spondylitis. The chain couples TRBV24-1 to TRBJ2-1, with 10 bases that match TRBD2. Sequenced input: blood, either unsorted or a sorted T cell fraction (not recorded which). The CDR3: CATTSAGGVHEQFF. DNA of the CDR3: TGTGCCACCACCTCAGCGGGAGGGGTTCATGAGCAGTTCTTC.